Here is one TCR beta chain with its context. Its antigen is still unknown. These data originate in a study of T cell responses to AZD1222 COVID-19 vaccine. General study points: Reports say nearly half of spike-specific TCRs go after unmutated variant regions.

V was trimmed by 7 bases and J by 3 bases, leaving 13 bases between them. The V gene's germline CDR1 is MNHNY and CDR2 SVGAGI (reference sequence). The CDR3 spans 13 residues. Libraries were prepared by immunoSEQ multiplex PCR; TCRdb keeps only in-frame clonotypes and omits some of them. In the table there are 60,000 to 75,000 clones, 85% of which are singletons. The starting material was peripheral blood, obtained on day 0 of AZD1222 vaccination. The receptor was derived from an adult in good health. The chain employs TRBV6-6 and TRBJ2-7; TRBD1 is a possible D gene (6 bases). This chain's CDR3 is CASTRGVGYEQYF. Written as DNA, the CDR3 is TGTGCCAGCACCAGGGGAGTGGGCTACGAGCAGTACTTC.